Each of the 17 T cell receptor beta chains below was sequenced from the same sample in a study of blood T cell repertoires in COVID-19. TCRdb's table, derived via immunoSEQ multiplex PCR, lists solely in-frame clones and lacks some. The sample shows under 150,000 clones, over 75% of them seen only once. Sequenced: PBMCs or T cells enriched from blood (not recorded which). These receptors all stem from a man in his forties or fifties in a cohort exposed to, infected with or recovered from COVID-19 (not recorded which).

The genes are TRBV28 and TRBJ2-1, with 10 bases lining up with TRBD2. Germline assignment: CDR1 MDHEN and CDR2 SYDVKM. With 9 bases clipped from V and 6 bases from J, the junction kept 8 bases outside the gene matches. There are 14 residues in the CDR3. CDR3 in DNA: TGTGCCAGTAGAGCGGGAGGGCCGGGCAATGAGCAGTTCTTC. Protein: CASRAGGPGNEQFF. Using reference TRBV28 and TRBJ2-1 for the parts outside the CDR3, the full variable domain is DVKVTQSSRYLVKRTGEKVFLECVQDMDHENMFWYRQDPGLGLRLIYFSYDVKMKEKGDIPEGYSVSREKKERFSLILESASTNQTSMYLCASRAGGPGNEQFFGPGTRLTVL.

The chain employs TRBV7-9 and TRBJ2-7; TRBD1 matches 8 bases. Germline V gene lookup returns CDR1 SEHNR and CDR2 FQNEAQ (reference sequence). This CDR3 has 15 amino acids. J was trimmed by 4 bases and V by 3 bases; bases with no gene match: 8. The CDR3 DNA reads as TGTGCCAGCAGCTTCATCCGACAGGGGCAGTACGAGCAGTACTTC. Translation: CASSFIRQGQYEQYF.

This clone was counted a few times. The V gene is TRBV12-3 or TRBV12-4, the J gene TRBJ1-2, with a weak D call TRBD1 (5 bases). The CDR3 contains 12 residues. Trimming left V 3 bases short and J 13 bases short, with 15 bases between. The CDR3 bases are TGTGCCAGCAGTTTTTCCGGGGGGGGAACCACCTTC. This translates into CASSFSGGGTTF.

The V call is TRBV15, the J call TRBJ2-3, with 8 bases that match TRBD2. This CDR3 region has 16 residues. The germline V gene has CDR1 LNHNV and CDR2 YYDKDF (reference sequence). V was clipped by 1 base and J by 4 bases; unmatched bases: 7. The CDR3 loop reads CATSRASGSWADTQYF. The CDR3 bases are TGTGCCACCAGCAGAGCAAGCGGGAGTTGGGCAGATACGCAGTATTTT. The full variable domain, with the rest looked up from reference TRBV15 and TRBJ2-3, is DAMVIQNPRYQVTQFGKPVTLSCSQTLNHNVMYWYQQKSSQAPKLLFHYYDKDFNNEADTPDNFQSRRPNTSFCFLDIRSPGLGDTAMYLCATSRASGSWADTQYFGPGTRLTVL.

This clone was observed a few times. The chain links TRBV6-5 to TRBJ2-3; D remains ambiguous. Trimming removed 6 bases at V and 6 bases at J, with 7 bases between. CDR1 and CDR2 (germline): MNHEY, SVGAGI. CDR3 length equals 11 residues. Written as DNA, the CDR3 is TGTGCCAGCAGCCCCAGGGATACGCAGTATTTT. The encoded protein is CASSPRDTQYF.

This sequence joins TRBV4-3 and TRBJ2-1; tentatively, D is TRBD1 (6 bases). Looked up from germline, CDR1 is LGHNA and CDR2 is YSLEER. This CDR3 spans 15 amino acids. Trimming left V 0 bases short and J 2 bases short, with 8 bases between. The CDR3 DNA reads TGCGCCAGCAGCCAAGATGGACAGCCCTACAATGAGCAGTTCTTC. Encoded protein: CASSQDGQPYNEQFF.

The table lists this clone with a few counts. V is TRBV18 and J is TRBJ1-6; 11 bases are shared with TRBD1. The V and J ends lost 6 bases and 10 bases, in that order; junction bases with no gene match: 8. The CDR3 sequence is 15 residues long. The V gene's germline CDR1 is KGHSH and CDR2 LQKENI. The CDR3 region has the DNA TGTGCCAGCTCCGGCGGACAGGGGGCTCACTCACCCCTCCACTTT. It is translated as CASSGGQGAHSPLHF.

V gene TRBV5-1 combines with J gene TRBJ2-1; 9 bases are a match to TRBD1. Trimming removed 5 bases from V and 6 bases from J; junction bases left unmatched: 12. This CDR3 is built from 16 residues. Per the germline V gene, CDR1 is SGHRS and CDR2 is YFSETQ. The DNA for the CDR3 is TGCGCCAGCAGTTCAAAACCCGGGACAGGGACCAATGAGCAGTTCTTC. This sequence encodes CASSSKPGTGTNEQFF.

With regard to this clone: This specimen includes other DNA sequences encoding the same CDR3. The chain uses TRBV28 and TRBJ1-1; no definite D call. The CDR3 sequence is 13 residues long. Deletions cut 8 bases from V and 0 bases from J, with 10 bases between. From germline, CDR1 is MDHEN and CDR2 SYDVKM. The CDR3, as DNA: TGTGCCAGCTCATTAACGGTGAACACTGAAGCTTTCTTT. Its protein product is CASSLTVNTEAFF.

The rearrangement links TRBV18 to TRBJ1-2, with no clear D. Trimming left V 2 bases short and J 8 bases short, with 9 bases between. This CDR3 spans 12 amino acids. The V gene's germline CDR1 is KGHSH and CDR2 LQKENI. The CDR3 sequence is CASSPDLGGYTF. The CDR3 DNA sequence: TGTGCCAGCTCACCAGATCTGGGCGGCTACACCTTC. The entire variable domain, with the rest obtained from reference TRBV18 and TRBJ1-2, is as follows: NAGVMQNPRHLVRRRGQEARLRCSPMKGHSHVYWYRQLPEEGLKFMVYLQKENIIDESGMPKERFSAEFPKEGPSILRIQQVVRGDSAAYFCASSPDLGGYTFGSGTRLTVV.

This clone has a handful of counts. Different DNA sequences within this sample yield the same CDR3. The J gene is TRBJ2-5, the V gene TRBV19, with 7 bases identical to TRBD1. With 4 bases clipped from V and 5 bases from J, the junction kept 7 bases outside the gene matches. Germline V gene lookup returns CDR1 LNHDA and CDR2 SQIVND (reference sequence). CDR3 length: 14 residues. The CDR3: CASSNRQGGETQYF. The CDR3 DNA reads as TGTGCCAGTAGTAACCGACAGGGCGGGGAGACCCAGTACTTC.

The rearrangement links TRBV28 to TRBJ1-3; D ambiguous. The CDR3 contains 15 residues. CDR1 and CDR2 (germline): MDHEN, SYDVKM. Trimming pared 3 bases from V and 2 bases from J, leaving 11 bases between. The CDR3 loop reads CASSFREIAGNTIYF. CDR3 nucleotides: TGTGCCAGCAGTTTTAGAGAGATTGCTGGAAACACCATATATTTT.

The chain recombines TRBV2 with TRBJ1-3; possible D gene TRBD1, 6 bases. CDR1 and CDR2 from the germline V gene are SNHLY and FYNNEI. The V and J ends lost 5 bases and 3 bases respectively, with 11 bases between them. This CDR3 region has 14 residues. CDR3 DNA sequence: TGTGCCAGCAGTCCACAGGGAGATGGAAACACCATATATTTT. Protein sequence: CASSPQGDGNTIYF.

This clone was seen just once. The genes are TRBV7-2 and TRBJ2-1; possibly TRBD2 for D (7 bases). The CDR3 has 15 residues. CDR1 and CDR2 from the germline V gene are SGHTA and FQGNSA. The V end was cut by 4 bases, the J end by 7 bases, with 17 bases between. CDR3 residues: CASSSPGGISNEQFF. The DNA for the CDR3 is TGTGCCAGCAGCTCCCCGGGGGGCATATCGAATGAGCAGTTCTTC. Full variable domain (remainder filled in from reference TRBV7-2 and TRBJ2-1): GAGVSQSPSNKVTEKGKDVELRCDPISGHTALYWYRQSLGQGLEFLIYFQGNSAPDKSGLPSDRFSAERTGGSVSTLTIQRTQQEDSAVYLCASSSPGGISNEQFFGPGTRLTVL.

The gene calls are TRBV4-1 and TRBJ2-1; 7 bases fit TRBD2. Trimming took 1 base from V and 0 from J; bases not matched to a gene: 6. The CDR3 length is 17 residues. Looked up from germline, CDR1 is MGHRA and CDR2 is YSYEKL. The CDR3 is CASSQGFRDYSYNEQFF. CDR3 coding DNA: TGCGCCAGCAGCCAAGGTTTCAGGGACTACTCCTACAATGAGCAGTTCTTC.

The V and J genes are TRBV7-9 and TRBJ1-4; D is possibly TRBD1 (5 bases). This CDR3 has 19 residues. Trimming left V 5 bases short and J 8 bases short, with 30 bases between. Germline CDR1 is SEHNR and CDR2 is FQNEAQ (reference sequence). CDR3 residues: CASSPTTPPIQGKEEKLFF. In nucleotides, the CDR3 is TGTGCCAGCAGCCCTACCACCCCCCCGATTCAGGGAAAGGAAGAAAAACTGTTTTTT.

In this sample, this clone turned up once. The J gene is TRBJ1-2, the V gene TRBV2; D is possibly TRBD1 (6 bases). The germline V gene encodes CDR1 SNHLY and CDR2 FYNNEI. V lost 7 bases and J lost 2, with 17 bases in between. This CDR3 is built from 15 residues. Here the CDR3 reads CASTYTAQGNYGYTF. The CDR3 nucleotides are TGTGCCAGCACCTATACCGCCCAGGGGAACTATGGCTACACCTTC.